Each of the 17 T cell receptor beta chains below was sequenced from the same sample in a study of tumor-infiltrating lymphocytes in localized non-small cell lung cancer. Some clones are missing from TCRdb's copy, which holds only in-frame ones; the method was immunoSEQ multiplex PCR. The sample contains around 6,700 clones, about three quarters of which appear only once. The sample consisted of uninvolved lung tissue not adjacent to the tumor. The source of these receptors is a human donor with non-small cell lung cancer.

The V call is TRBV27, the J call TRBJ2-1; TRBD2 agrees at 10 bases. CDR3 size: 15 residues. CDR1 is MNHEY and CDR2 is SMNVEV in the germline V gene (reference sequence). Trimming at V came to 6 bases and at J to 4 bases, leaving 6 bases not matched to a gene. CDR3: CASRIGTSVYNEQFF. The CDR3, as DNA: TGTGCCAGCAGAATCGGGACTAGCGTATACAATGAGCAGTTCTTC.

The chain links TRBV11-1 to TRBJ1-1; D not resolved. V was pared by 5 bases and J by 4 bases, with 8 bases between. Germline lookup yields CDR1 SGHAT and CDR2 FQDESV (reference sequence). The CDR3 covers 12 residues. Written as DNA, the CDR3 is TGTGCCAGCAGCCTTCTTTTCACTGAAGCTTTCTTT. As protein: CASSLLFTEAFF.

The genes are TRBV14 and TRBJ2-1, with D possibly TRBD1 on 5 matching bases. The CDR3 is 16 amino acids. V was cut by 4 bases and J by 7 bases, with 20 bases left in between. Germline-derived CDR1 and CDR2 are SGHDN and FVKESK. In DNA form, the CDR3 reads TGTGCCAGCAGCCCCCTTTACAGGCACCTGGGTAATGAGCAGTTCTTC. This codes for CASSPLYRHLGNEQFF.

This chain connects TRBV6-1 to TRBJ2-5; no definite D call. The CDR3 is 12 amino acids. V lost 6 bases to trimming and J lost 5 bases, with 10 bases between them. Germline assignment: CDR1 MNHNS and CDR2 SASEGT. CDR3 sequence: CASSVKRETQYF. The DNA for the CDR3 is TGTGCCAGCAGCGTTAAAAGGGAGACCCAGTACTTC.

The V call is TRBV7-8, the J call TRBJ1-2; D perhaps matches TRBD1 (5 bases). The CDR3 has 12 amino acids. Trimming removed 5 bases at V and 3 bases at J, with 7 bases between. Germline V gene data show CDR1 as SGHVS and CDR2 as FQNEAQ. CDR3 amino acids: CASSLTDYGYTF. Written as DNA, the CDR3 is TGTGCCAGCAGCCTGACAGACTATGGCTACACCTTC.

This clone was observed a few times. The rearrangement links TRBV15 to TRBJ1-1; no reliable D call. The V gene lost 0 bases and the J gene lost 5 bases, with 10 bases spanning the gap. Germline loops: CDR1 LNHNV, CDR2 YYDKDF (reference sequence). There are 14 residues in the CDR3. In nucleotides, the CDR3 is TGTGCCACCAGCAGAGATGGGTGGGGTACTGAAGCTTTCTTT. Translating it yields CATSRDGWGTEAFF.

CDR3 loop: CASSLGPNGYTF. The CDR3, as DNA: TGTGCCAGCAGCCTCGGACCTAATGGCTACACCTTC. This chain connects TRBV7-6 to TRBJ1-2; no clear D. Germline V CDR1 and CDR2: SGHVS, FNYEAQ. The V and J ends lost 5 bases and 6 bases respectively, with 10 bases between them. The CDR3 extends over 12 amino acids.

CDR3 in DNA: TGTGCCAGTAGTTCGCGGACAGGGGGCTATGGCTACACCTTC. It encodes CASSSRTGGYGYTF. The chain carries TRBV19 and TRBJ1-2, with 10 bases matching TRBD1. Looked up from germline, CDR1 is LNHDA and CDR2 is SQIVND (reference sequence). The CDR3 sequence is 14 residues long. The V and J ends lost 5 bases and 4 bases, in that order; junction bases with no gene match: 4.

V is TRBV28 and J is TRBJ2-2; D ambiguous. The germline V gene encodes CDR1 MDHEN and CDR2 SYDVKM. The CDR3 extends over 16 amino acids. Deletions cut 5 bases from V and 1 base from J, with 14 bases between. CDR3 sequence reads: CASSLLLVGNTGELFF. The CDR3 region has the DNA TGTGCCAGCAGTCTATTGTTGGTTGGGAACACCGGGGAGCTGTTTTTT.

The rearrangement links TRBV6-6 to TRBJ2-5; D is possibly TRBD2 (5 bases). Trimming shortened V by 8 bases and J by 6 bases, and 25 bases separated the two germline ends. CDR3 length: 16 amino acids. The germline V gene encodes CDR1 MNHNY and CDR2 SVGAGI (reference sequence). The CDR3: CASSLSGLALLQTQYF. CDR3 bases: TGTGCCAGCTCGTTATCGGGTCTAGCTCTTTTACAGACCCAGTACTTC.

The CDR3 nucleotides read TGTGCCAGTAGGGACCGCTCTCTGAACACTGAAGCTTTCTTT. Translated, it gives CASRDRSLNTEAFF. The chain links TRBV19 to TRBJ1-1, with D unclear. V gave up 6 bases and J gave up 0 bases, with 11 bases separating them. This CDR3 contains 14 residues. Per the germline V gene, CDR1 is LNHDA and CDR2 is SQIVND (reference sequence).

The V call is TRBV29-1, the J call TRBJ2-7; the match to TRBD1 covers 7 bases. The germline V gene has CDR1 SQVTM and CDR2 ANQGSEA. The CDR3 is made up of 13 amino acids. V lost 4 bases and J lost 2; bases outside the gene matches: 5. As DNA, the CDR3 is TGCAGCGTTGGTAAGGGACAGCCCTACGAGCAGTACTTC. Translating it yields CSVGKGQPYEQYF.

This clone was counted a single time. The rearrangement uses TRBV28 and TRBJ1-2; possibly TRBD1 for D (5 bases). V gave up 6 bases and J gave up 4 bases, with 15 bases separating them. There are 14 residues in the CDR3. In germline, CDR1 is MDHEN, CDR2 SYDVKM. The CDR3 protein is CASRKGVLGYGYTF. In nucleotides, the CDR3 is TGTGCCAGCAGGAAAGGGGTTTTGGGCTATGGCTACACCTTC.

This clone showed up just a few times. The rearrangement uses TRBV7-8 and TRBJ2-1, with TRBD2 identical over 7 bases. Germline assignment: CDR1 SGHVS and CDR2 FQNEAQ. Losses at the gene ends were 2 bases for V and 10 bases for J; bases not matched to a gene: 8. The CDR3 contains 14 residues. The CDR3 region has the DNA TGTGCCAGCAGCTTAAGCGGGGCGACCAGGGAGCAGTTCTTC. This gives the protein CASSLSGATREQFF.

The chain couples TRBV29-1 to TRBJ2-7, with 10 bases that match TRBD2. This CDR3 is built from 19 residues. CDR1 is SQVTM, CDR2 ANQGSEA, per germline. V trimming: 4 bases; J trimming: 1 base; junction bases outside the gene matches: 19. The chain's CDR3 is CSVGPPRQSSGRRSYEQYF. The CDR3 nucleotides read TGCAGCGTTGGGCCTCCCAGACAGTCTAGCGGGAGACGGTCCTACGAGCAGTACTTC.

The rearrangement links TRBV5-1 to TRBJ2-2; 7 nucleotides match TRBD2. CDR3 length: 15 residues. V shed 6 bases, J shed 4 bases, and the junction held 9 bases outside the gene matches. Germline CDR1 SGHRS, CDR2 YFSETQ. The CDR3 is CASNPSGTATGELFF. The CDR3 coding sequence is TGCGCCAGCAACCCCAGCGGGACGGCCACCGGGGAGCTGTTTTTT.

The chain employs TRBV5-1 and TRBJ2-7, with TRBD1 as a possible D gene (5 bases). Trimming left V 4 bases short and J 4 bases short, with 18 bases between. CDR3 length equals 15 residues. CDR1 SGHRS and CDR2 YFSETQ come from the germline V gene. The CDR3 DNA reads TGCGCCAGCAGCGACGGACACGTCGTCCTTTACGAGCAGTACTTC. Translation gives CASSDGHVVLYEQYF.